The T cell receptor (beta chain) under discussion was sequenced for a study of CD8 T cells in Susac syndrome. The authors sequenced TCR beta from blood CD8+ and CD4+ T cells. Controls were age- and sex-matched healthy donors. Both CD4+ and CD8+ T cells were negatively isolated, and TEMRA cells underwent FACS enrichment. RNA was extracted with the RNeasy kit, and a quantity of about 0.45 to 1 ug was reverse transcribed using random hexamers. The amplification used immunoSEQ multiplex PCR on TCR beta CDR3; it spanned 54 Vbeta and 13 Jbeta. TCRdb passed the immunoSEQ multiplex PCR reads through MiXCR, listing each CDR3 protein once. The table lists about 160,000 distinct CDR3 sequences, about 91% of them singletons. The TCR sequence derives from a human donor in good health. What was sequenced was CD4+ T cells from PBMCs.

CDR3 coding DNA: TGTGCCAGCACCGGGGACGCATACGAGCAGTACTTC. This translates into CASTGDAYEQYF. The V call is TRBV28, the J call TRBJ2-7; D could derive from TRBD1 or TRBD2 (5 bases each). CDR1 MDHEN and CDR2 SYDVKM come from the germline V gene. The CDR3 has 12 residues. The V gene lost 7 bases and the J gene lost 4 bases, with 11 bases spanning the gap.